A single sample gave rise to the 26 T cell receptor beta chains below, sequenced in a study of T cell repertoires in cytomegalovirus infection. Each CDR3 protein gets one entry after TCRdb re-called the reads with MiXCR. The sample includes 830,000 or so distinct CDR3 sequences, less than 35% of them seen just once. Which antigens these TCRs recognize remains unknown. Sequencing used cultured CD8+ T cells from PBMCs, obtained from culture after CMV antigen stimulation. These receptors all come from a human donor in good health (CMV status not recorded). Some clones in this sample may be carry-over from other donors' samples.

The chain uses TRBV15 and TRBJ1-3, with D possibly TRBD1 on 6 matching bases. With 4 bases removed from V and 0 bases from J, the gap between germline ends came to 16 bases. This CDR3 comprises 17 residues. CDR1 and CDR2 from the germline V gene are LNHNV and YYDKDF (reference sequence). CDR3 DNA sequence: TGTGCCACCAGCAACCGGGACACCACCATCTCTGGAAACACCATATATTTT. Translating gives CATSNRDTTISGNTIYF.

CDR3 loop: CASSFLYRTGGGQETQYF. As DNA, the CDR3 is TGTGCCAGCAGCTTCCTTTACCGGACTGGCGGGGGACAAGAGACCCAGTACTTC. This chain uses TRBV5-6 with TRBJ2-5; 7 nucleotides match TRBD2. The CDR3 is 18 amino acids. Losses at the gene ends were 2 bases for V and 2 bases for J; bases not matched to a gene: 15. CDR1 and CDR2 (germline): SGHDT, YYEEEE.

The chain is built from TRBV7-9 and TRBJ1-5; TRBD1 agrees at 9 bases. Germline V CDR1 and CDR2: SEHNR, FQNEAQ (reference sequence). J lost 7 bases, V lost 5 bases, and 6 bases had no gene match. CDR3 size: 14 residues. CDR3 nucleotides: TGTGCCAGCAGCGACAGACAGGGGGTCCAGCCCCAGCATTTT. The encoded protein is CASSDRQGVQPQHF.

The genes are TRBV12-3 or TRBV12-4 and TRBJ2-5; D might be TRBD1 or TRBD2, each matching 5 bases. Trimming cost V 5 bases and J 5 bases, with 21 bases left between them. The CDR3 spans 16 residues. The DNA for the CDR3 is TGTGCCAGCAGTCCCCCCAGGGTGGGTTGGGGGGAGACCCAGTACTTC. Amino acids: CASSPPRVGWGETQYF.

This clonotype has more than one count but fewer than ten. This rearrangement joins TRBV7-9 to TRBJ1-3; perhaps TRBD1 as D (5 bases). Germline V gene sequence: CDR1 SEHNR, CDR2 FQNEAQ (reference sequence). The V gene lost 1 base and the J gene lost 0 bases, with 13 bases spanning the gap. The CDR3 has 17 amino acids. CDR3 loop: CASSLGPADSSGNTIYF. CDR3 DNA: TGTGCCAGCAGCTTAGGTCCAGCCGACAGCTCTGGAAACACCATATATTTT.

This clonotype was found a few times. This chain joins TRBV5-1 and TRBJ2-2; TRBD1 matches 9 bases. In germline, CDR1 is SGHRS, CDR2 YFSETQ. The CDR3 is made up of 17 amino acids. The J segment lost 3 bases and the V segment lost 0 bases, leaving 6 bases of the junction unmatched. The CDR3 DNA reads TGCGCCAGCAGCTTGGATTTGCGACAGGGGGACACCGGGGAGCTGTTTTTT. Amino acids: CASSLDLRQGDTGELFF.

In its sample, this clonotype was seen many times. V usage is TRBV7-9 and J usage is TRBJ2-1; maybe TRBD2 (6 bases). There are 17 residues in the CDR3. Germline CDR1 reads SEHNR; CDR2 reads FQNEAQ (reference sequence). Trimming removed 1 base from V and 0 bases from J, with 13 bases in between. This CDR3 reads CASSLVSGRSSYNEQFF. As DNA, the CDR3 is TGTGCCAGCAGCTTAGTGAGCGGGCGTAGCTCCTACAATGAGCAGTTCTTC.

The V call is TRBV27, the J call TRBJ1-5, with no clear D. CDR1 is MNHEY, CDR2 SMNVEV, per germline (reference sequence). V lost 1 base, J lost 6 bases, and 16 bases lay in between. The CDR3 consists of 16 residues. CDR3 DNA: TGTGCCAGCAGTTTATGGTCGGGGTCTGATATTCAGCCCCAGCATTTT. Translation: CASSLWSGSDIQPQHF.

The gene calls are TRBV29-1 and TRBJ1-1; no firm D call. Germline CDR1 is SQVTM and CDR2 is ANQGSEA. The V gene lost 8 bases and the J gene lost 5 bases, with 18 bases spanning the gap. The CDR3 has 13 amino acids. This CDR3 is CSTWGLLGTEAFF. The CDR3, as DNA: TGCAGCACGTGGGGTCTTCTTGGGACTGAAGCTTTCTTT.

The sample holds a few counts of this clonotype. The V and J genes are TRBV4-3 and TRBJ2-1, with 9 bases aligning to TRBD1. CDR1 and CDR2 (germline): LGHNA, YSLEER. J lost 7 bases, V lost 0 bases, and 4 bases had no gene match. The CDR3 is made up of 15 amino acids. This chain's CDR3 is CASSQDGGTGNEQFF. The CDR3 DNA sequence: TGCGCCAGCAGCCAAGATGGGGGGACAGGGAATGAGCAGTTCTTC.

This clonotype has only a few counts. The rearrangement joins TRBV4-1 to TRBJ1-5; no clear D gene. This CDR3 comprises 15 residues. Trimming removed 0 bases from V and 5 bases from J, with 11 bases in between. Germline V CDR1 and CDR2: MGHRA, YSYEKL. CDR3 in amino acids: CASSQDTGWYQPQHF. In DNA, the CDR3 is TGCGCCAGCAGCCAAGATACGGGGTGGTATCAGCCCCAGCATTTT.

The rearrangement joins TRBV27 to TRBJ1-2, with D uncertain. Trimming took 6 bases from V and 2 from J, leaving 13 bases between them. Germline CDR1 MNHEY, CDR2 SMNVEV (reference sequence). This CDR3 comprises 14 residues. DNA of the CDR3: TGTGCCAGCAGACCCTCCGGGCCGAACTATGGCTACACCTTC. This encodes CASRPSGPNYGYTF.

CDR3: CASNPLGRESYEQYV. In DNA form, the CDR3 reads TGTGCCAGCAACCCTCTGGGTAGGGAATCCTACGAGCAGTACGTC. The rearrangement joins TRBV6-2 or TRBV6-3 to TRBJ2-7; D is ambiguous. Per germline, CDR1 MNHEY and CDR2 SVGEGT. V lost 7 bases and J 1 base, leaving 17 bases between the germline ends. The CDR3 has 15 residues.

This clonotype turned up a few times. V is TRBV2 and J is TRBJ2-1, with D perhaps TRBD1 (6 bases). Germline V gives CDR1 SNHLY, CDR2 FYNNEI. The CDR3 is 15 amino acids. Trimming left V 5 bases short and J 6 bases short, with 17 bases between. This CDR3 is CASSRSGVGGNEQFF. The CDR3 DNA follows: TGTGCCAGCAGTAGATCAGGGGTTGGGGGCAATGAGCAGTTCTTC.

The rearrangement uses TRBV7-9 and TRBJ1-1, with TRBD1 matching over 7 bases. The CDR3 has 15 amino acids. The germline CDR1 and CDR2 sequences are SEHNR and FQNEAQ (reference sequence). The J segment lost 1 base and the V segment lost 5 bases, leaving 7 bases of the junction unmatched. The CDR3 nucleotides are TGTGCCAGCAGCCCCAGGGGGACGCCGAACACTGAAGCTTTCTTT. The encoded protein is CASSPRGTPNTEAFF.

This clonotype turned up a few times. The DNA of the CDR3 is TGTGCCATCAGTAACCGGGACTACCCCTCGGAGACCCAGTACTTC. This encodes CAISNRDYPSETQYF. The chain joins TRBV10-3 to TRBJ2-5; 7 bases map to TRBD2. Trimming took 5 bases from V and 5 from J; bases not matched to a gene: 11. This CDR3 has 15 residues. Germline CDR1 is ENHRY and CDR2 is SYGVKD.

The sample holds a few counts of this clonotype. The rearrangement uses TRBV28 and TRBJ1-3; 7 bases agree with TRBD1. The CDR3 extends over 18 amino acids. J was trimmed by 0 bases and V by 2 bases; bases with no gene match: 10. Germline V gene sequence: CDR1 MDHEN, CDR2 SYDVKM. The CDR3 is CASSLGTESSFSGNTIYF. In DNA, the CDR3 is TGTGCCAGCAGTTTAGGGACAGAAAGTTCCTTCTCTGGAAACACCATATATTTT.

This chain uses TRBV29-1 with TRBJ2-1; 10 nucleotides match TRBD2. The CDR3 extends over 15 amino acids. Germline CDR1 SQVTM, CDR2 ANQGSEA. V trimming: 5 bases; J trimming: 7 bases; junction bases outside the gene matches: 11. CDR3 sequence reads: CSVRGGGLATNEQFF. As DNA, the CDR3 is TGCAGCGTTAGGGGTGGGGGACTAGCGACGAATGAGCAGTTCTTC.

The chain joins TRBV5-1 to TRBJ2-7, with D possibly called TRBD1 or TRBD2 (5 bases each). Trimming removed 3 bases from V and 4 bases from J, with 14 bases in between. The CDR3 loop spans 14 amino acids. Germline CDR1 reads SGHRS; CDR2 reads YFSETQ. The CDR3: CASSSLGDDYEQYF. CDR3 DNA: TGCGCCAGCAGCTCTCTGGGGGACGATTACGAGCAGTACTTC.

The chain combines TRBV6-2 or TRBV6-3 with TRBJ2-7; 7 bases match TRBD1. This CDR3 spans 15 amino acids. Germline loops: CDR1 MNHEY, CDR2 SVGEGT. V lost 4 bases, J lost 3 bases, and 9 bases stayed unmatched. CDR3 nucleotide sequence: TGTGCCAGCAGTTTATCGGACAGGAGGAACTACGAGCAGTACGTC. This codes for CASSLSDRRNYEQYV.

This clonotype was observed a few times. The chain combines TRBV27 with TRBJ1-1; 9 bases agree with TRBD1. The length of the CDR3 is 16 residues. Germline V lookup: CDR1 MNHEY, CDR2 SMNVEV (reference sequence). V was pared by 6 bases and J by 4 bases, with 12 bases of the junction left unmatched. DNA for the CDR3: TGTGCCAGCAGCCTTTCACCGGGACAGGGTCTCACTGAAGCTTTCTTT. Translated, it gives CASSLSPGQGLTEAFF.

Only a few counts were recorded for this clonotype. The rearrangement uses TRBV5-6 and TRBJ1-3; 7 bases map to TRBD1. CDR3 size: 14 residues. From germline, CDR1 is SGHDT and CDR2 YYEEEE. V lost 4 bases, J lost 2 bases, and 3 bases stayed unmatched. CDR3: CASSLGTAGNTIYF. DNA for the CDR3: TGTGCCAGCAGCCTCGGGACAGCTGGAAACACCATATATTTT.

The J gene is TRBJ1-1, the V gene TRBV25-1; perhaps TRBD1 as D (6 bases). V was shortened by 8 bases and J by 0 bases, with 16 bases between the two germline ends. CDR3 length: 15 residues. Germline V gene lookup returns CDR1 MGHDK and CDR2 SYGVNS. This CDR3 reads CASGPPGALNTEAFF. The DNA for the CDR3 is TGTGCCAGCGGACCGCCAGGGGCCTTGAACACTGAAGCTTTCTTT.

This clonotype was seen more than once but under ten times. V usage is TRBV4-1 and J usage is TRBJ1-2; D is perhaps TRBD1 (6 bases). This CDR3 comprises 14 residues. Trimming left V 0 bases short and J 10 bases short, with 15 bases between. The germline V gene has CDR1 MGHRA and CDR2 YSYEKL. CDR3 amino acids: CASSQDRLTGLYTF. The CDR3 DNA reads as TGCGCCAGCAGCCAAGATCGACTGACAGGACTCTACACCTTC.

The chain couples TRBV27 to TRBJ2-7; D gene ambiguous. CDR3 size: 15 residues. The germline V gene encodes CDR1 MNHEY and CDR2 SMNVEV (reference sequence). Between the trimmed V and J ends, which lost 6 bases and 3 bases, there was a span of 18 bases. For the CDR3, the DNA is TGTGCCAGCAGCATAGTAGGGAATCCGGACTACGAGCAGTACTTC. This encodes CASSIVGNPDYEQYF.

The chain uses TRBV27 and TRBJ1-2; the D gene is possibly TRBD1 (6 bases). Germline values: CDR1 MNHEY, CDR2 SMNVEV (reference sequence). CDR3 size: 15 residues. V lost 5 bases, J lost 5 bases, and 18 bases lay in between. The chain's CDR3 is CASSVNRDSSYGYTF. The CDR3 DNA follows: TGTGCCAGCAGTGTCAACAGGGATTCAAGTTATGGCTACACCTTC.